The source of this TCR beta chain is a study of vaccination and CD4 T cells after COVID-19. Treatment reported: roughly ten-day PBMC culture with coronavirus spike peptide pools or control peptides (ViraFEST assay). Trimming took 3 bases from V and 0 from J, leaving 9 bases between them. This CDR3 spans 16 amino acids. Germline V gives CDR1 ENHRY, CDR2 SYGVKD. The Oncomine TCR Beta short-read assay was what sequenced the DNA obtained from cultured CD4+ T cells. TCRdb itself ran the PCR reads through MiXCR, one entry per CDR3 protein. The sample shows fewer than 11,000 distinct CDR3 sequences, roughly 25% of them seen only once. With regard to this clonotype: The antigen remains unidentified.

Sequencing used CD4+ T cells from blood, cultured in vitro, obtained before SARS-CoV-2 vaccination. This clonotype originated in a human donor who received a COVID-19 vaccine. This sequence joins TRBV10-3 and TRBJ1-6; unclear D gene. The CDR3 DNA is TGTGCCATCAGTGACCAACAGAGCTCCTATAATTCACCCCTCCACTTT. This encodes CAISDQQSSYNSPLHF.